A single sample gave rise to the 19 T cell receptor beta chains below, sequenced in a study of cytomegalovirus exposure and HLA in healthy donors. The PCR employed 60 Vbeta primers together with 13 Jbeta primers. This table comes from immunoSEQ multiplex PCR, and its TCRdb copy is limited to in-frame clones, with some not included. This sample carries 100,000 to 120,000 clones, roughly 70% of them seen once, and the ten largest clones take about 8.3%. Sequenced input: PBMCs. These receptors were obtained from a man in his late teens or twenties in good health and CMV-seropositive.

The chain joins TRBV2 to TRBJ1-5; D not certain. Germline V CDR1 and CDR2: SNHLY, FYNNEI. The CDR3 spans 18 residues. Trimming took 4 bases from V and 0 from J, leaving 19 bases between them. The CDR3 sequence is CASSGVRGTGISNQPQHF. CDR3 bases: TGTGCCAGCAGTGGGGTTCGGGGAACTGGAATTAGCAATCAGCCCCAGCATTTT. The full variable domain, rest sourced from reference TRBV2 and TRBJ1-5, is EPEVTQTPSHQVTQMGQEVILRCVPISNHLYFYWYRQILGQKVEFLVSFYNNEISEKSEIFDDQFSVERPDGSNFTLKIRSTKLEDSAMYFCASSGVRGTGISNQPQHFGDGTRLSIL.

The rearrangement uses TRBV6-1 and TRBJ1-6, with a weak D call TRBD1 (6 bases). Trimming left V 1 base short and J 12 bases short, with 22 bases between. Germline V gives CDR1 MNHNS, CDR2 SASEGT. The CDR3 covers 17 residues. Written as DNA, the CDR3 is TGTGCCAGCAGTGAAGAAAGAAAGGCAGGGGTAACTTTACCCCTCCACTTT. The encoded protein is CASSEERKAGVTLPLHF.

This rearrangement joins TRBV6-1 to TRBJ1-2; TRBD1 might be the D (5 bases). The CDR3 contains 15 residues. Per the germline V gene, CDR1 is MNHNS and CDR2 is SASEGT. V lost 8 bases and J lost 5, with 21 bases in between. The CDR3 loop reads CASLGRERYPYGYTF. CDR3 nucleotides: TGTGCCAGCCTCGGCAGGGAACGTTACCCTTATGGCTACACCTTC.

This chain connects TRBV7-6 to TRBJ2-1, with a possible D match to TRBD1 (5 bases). This CDR3 is 15 amino acids long. Trimming pared 1 base from V and 3 bases from J, leaving 10 bases between. Germline V lookup: CDR1 SGHVS, CDR2 FNYEAQ. CDR3: CASSLVAGFYNEQFF. In DNA, the CDR3 is TGTGCCAGCAGCTTAGTGGCAGGGTTCTACAATGAGCAGTTCTTC.

This clone was observed once. The chain carries TRBV5-4 and TRBJ1-1; 7 bases are shared with TRBD1. The V segment lost 4 bases and the J segment 6 bases; nucleotides outside the gene matches: 6. In germline, CDR1 is SGHNT, CDR2 YYREEE (reference sequence). The CDR3 has 13 amino acids. CDR3 in amino acids: CASSQAQGAEAFF. The CDR3 bases are TGTGCCAGCAGCCAAGCCCAGGGGGCTGAAGCTTTCTTT.

This clone appeared a single time. CDR3 in amino acids: CASSDLRDYGYTF. Written as DNA, the CDR3 is TGTGCCAGCAGTGATCTCCGGGACTATGGCTACACCTTC. The rearrangement uses TRBV2 and TRBJ1-2; D is ambiguous. Germline V gene lookup returns CDR1 SNHLY and CDR2 FYNNEI. The CDR3 is 13 amino acids. V was pared by 3 bases and J by 3 bases, with 8 bases between.

This sequence joins TRBV4-1 and TRBJ2-5, with 14 bases aligning to TRBD2. The J call is in doubt because the DNA end fits TRBJ2-7 better. The CDR3 has 17 residues. Germline CDR1 is MGHRA and CDR2 is YSYEKL. CDR3 DNA sequence: TGCGCCAGCAGCCACACAGGACTAGCGGGGGGTATCTACGAGCAGTACTTC. It is translated as CASSHTGLAGGIYEQYF.

The chain uses TRBV23-1 and TRBJ2-3; TRBD2 matches at 13 bases. TRBV23-1 is an ORF, with its function uncertain. V shed 3 bases, J shed 1 base, and the junction held 1 base outside the gene matches. The CDR3 has 16 residues. The CDR3 sequence: CASSQGTSGGTDTQYF. As DNA, the CDR3 is TGCGCCAGCAGTCAGGGGACTAGCGGGGGCACAGATACGCAGTATTTT.

This clone was observed a handful of times. The genes are TRBV10-3 and TRBJ1-2; tentative D call: TRBD1 (6 bases). Trimming removed 6 bases from V and 3 bases from J, with 14 bases in between. In germline, CDR1 is ENHRY, CDR2 SYGVKD. The CDR3 totals 14 residues. The CDR3 loop is CAIRTRGSDYGYTF. For the CDR3, the DNA is TGTGCCATCAGAACCAGGGGATCAGACTATGGCTACACCTTC.

The chain combines TRBV28 with TRBJ2-7, with TRBD1 matching over 7 bases. The CDR3 extends over 16 amino acids. J gave up 0 bases and V 5 bases, and 10 bases lay outside the gene matches. Germline assignment: CDR1 MDHEN and CDR2 SYDVKM. CDR3 residues: CASSPVGTASSYEQYF. Written as DNA, the CDR3 is TGTGCCAGCAGTCCCGTCGGGACAGCTAGCTCCTACGAGCAGTACTTC.

This clone showed up just a few times. Other DNA variants within this sample encode the same CDR3. The chain recombines TRBV5-4 with TRBJ1-1; no firm D call. The V and J ends lost 1 base and 8 bases respectively, with 6 bases between them. CDR3 length: 11 amino acids. Germline V gives CDR1 SGHNT, CDR2 YYREEE (reference sequence). CDR3 bases: TGTGCCAGCAGCTTGCGAGGGGAAGCTTTCTTT. Amino acid sequence: CASSLRGEAFF.

This clone was seen only a few times. The J gene is TRBJ1-6, the V gene TRBV6-4; no reliable D call. The CDR3 is 13 residues long. The V gene lost 2 bases and the J gene lost 7 bases, with 6 bases spanning the gap. Germline V gives CDR1 MRHNA, CDR2 SNTAGT. The CDR3 sequence: CASSDSPNSPLHF. Here the CDR3 DNA reads TGTGCCAGCAGTGACAGCCCCAATTCACCCCTCCACTTT.

The V gene is TRBV25-1, the J gene TRBJ2-1; D call uncertain. In germline, CDR1 is MGHDK, CDR2 SYGVNS. The CDR3 is 11 amino acids. V was pared by 8 bases and J by 4 bases, with 6 bases between. CDR3 nucleotide sequence: TGTGCCAGCGGGCAGTACAATGAGCAGTTCTTC. It codes for CASGQYNEQFF.

The chain couples TRBV7-9 to TRBJ2-3, with 8 bases fitting TRBD2. Per the germline V gene, CDR1 is SEHNR and CDR2 is FQNEAQ (reference sequence). The CDR3 contains 14 residues. V lost 5 bases, J lost 5 bases, and 6 bases stayed unmatched. CDR3 DNA: TGTGCCAGCAGCCCCTCCGGGGGGGGAGATACGCAGTATTTT. Translating gives CASSPSGGGDTQYF.

V gene TRBV30 combines with J gene TRBJ2-7, with D possibly being TRBD1 (7 bases). V was trimmed by 0 bases and J by 3 bases, leaving 12 bases between them. The length of the CDR3 is 14 residues. Germline lookup yields CDR1 GTSNPN and CDR2 SVGIG (reference sequence). CDR3 sequence: CAWSVGGGSYEQYF. For the CDR3, the DNA is TGTGCCTGGAGTGTAGGAGGGGGCAGCTACGAGCAGTACTTC.

The chain employs TRBV16 and TRBJ2-7, with D perhaps TRBD1 (6 bases). This CDR3 comprises 13 residues. V lost 1 base and J lost 7, with 11 bases in between. CDR1 KGHSY and CDR2 FQNENV come from the germline V gene. The CDR3 sequence is CASSQYREGEQYV. Here the CDR3 DNA reads TGTGCCAGCAGCCAATACAGGGAAGGAGAGCAGTACGTC.

The genes are TRBV7-9 and TRBJ2-7, with D possibly TRBD1 on 5 matching bases. Germline-derived CDR1 and CDR2 are SEHNR and FQNEAQ (reference sequence). V gave up 5 bases and J gave up 0 bases, with 14 bases separating them. The CDR3 loop spans 15 amino acids. CDR3 amino acids: CASSRDSSSSYEQYF. The CDR3 nucleotides read TGTGCCAGCAGCCGAGACAGTTCGAGCTCCTACGAGCAGTACTTC.

The chain joins TRBV7-8 to TRBJ2-3; 8 bases line up with TRBD2. CDR3 size: 14 residues. Germline CDR1 reads SGHVS; CDR2 reads FQNEAQ. V trimming: 1 base; J trimming: 5 bases; junction bases outside the gene matches: 2. The CDR3 sequence: CASSLGAGGDTQYF. The CDR3 DNA is TGTGCCAGCAGCTTAGGGGCGGGGGGAGATACGCAGTATTTT.

This chain connects TRBV19 to TRBJ1-5, with TRBD1 matching 10 bases. Per the germline V gene, CDR1 is LNHDA and CDR2 is SQIVND (reference sequence). Germline trimming cut 6 bases from V and 7 bases from J; bases unmatched to any gene: 9. The CDR3 has 15 amino acids. The CDR3 here is CASRTSGQGIQPQHF. The CDR3 DNA sequence: TGTGCCAGTAGAACCTCGGGACAGGGGATACAGCCCCAGCATTTT.